The clone carrying this TCR beta chain was counted at least ten times. The antigen is unknown. This sample is drawn from a study of T cells after posttransplantation cyclophosphamide. Findings and limits, study-wide: Skin or GI-infiltrating T cells shared few TRB sequences with blood. Recipient CMV seropositivity and CMV reactivation strongly tracked TRB clonality.

The protocol was immunoSEQ multiplex PCR, while the TCRdb copy is restricted to in-frame clones and leaves out a portion. The sample contains 25,000 to 35,000 clones, none occurring once; about 4.9% lies in the top ten. The germline V and J ends were trimmed by 4 bases and 4 bases, with 5 bases remaining between them. CDR1 is MGHDK and CDR2 is SYGVNS in the germline V gene. The CDR3 is made up of 12 amino acids. The chain joins TRBV25-1 to TRBJ1-5; D call uncertain. The clonotype originates from a woman in her 30s in good health and a related stem cell transplant donor. The sequencing input was PBMCs. Here the CDR3 reads CASSALNQPQHF. Written as DNA, the CDR3 is TGTGCCAGCAGTGCTCTTAATCAGCCCCAGCATTTT.